This T cell receptor beta chain was observed in a study of early T cells in non-severe SARS-CoV-2 infection. Study at large: Chains were unpaired, as sequencing was done on bulk RNA from unsorted whole blood. General observations from the study: Using VDJdb, the matching emphasized anti-spike CD8 responses while missing private and CD4 specificities.

The TCR library protocol attached unique molecular identifiers to the individual cDNA molecules. Via MiXCR, TCRdb re-called the 5' RACE reads, giving one row per CDR3 protein. This sample has approximately 35,000 distinct CDR3 sequences, with approximately 6% found just once. As to this clonotype: Its cognate antigen is unknown.

This TCR was sampled from an adult who was a healthcare worker with PCR-confirmed SARS-CoV-2 infection or an uninfected control (not recorded which). The sample comprised whole blood.

In DNA form, the CDR3 reads TGCAGCGCCTGGGACATCCAGGGCTACACCTTC. Translating it yields CSAWDIQGYTF. The J gene is TRBJ1-2, the V gene TRBV29-1, with D perhaps matching TRBD1 (6 bases). The length of the CDR3 is 11 residues. Germline lookup yields CDR1 SQVTM and CDR2 ANQGSEA. Trimming shortened V by 7 bases and J by 8 bases, and 14 bases separated the two germline ends.